The 9 T cell receptor beta chains in this list originate from one sample, sequenced in a study of monozygotic twins with inflammatory bowel disease. TCRdb re-called the 5' RACE reads and gives one entry per CDR3 protein, without DNA. The repertoire shows 400,000 to 500,000 distinct CDR3 sequences; the top ten hold around 2.3%. Input material: blood. Every receptor here comes from a human donor with ulcerative colitis or Crohn's disease, or a healthy co-twin of an affected twin (not recorded which).

The chain joins TRBV29-1 to TRBJ1-1. Germline V gene lookup returns CDR1 SQVTM and CDR2 ANQGSEA. The CDR3 is 14 residues long. CDR3 sequence reads: CSVGAAGMNTEAFF.

The chain links TRBV28 to TRBJ1-2; TCRdb names TRBD1, which stays unverified in the absence of DNA. This CDR3 is built from 14 residues. From germline, CDR1 is MDHEN and CDR2 SYDVKM. CDR3 amino acids: CASRPTVSNYGYTF.

V is TRBV29-1 and J is TRBJ2-3; checking the TCRdb D call of TRBD1 is not possible without DNA. CDR3 length equals 15 residues. Germline CDR1 SQVTM, CDR2 ANQGSEA. The CDR3 loop reads CSVFFLGTGRDTQYF.

The V and J genes are TRBV5-1 and TRBJ2-3; without DNA, the TCRdb call of TRBD1 cannot be checked. Germline V gives CDR1 SGHRS, CDR2 YFSETQ. The CDR3 sequence is 14 residues long. The CDR3 sequence is CASKENRGADTQYF. The whole variable domain, filled in from reference TRBV5-1 and TRBJ2-3, reads KAGVTQTPRYLIKTRGQQVTLSCSPISGHRSVSWYQQTPGQGLQFLFEYFSETQRNKGNFPGRFSGRQFSNSRSEMNVSTLELGDSALYLCASKENRGADTQYFGPGTRLTVL.

The chain links TRBV5-1 to TRBJ2-2; no DNA is available, so the TRBD2 call from TCRdb remains unchecked. There are 16 residues in the CDR3. CDR1 and CDR2 (germline): SGHRS, YFSETQ. CDR3 sequence reads: CASSLLGDGNTGELFF.

V is TRBV5-1 and J is TRBJ2-4; absent DNA, TCRdb's TRBD1 call cannot be checked. This CDR3 region has 16 residues. Germline CDR1 SGHRS, CDR2 YFSETQ. The CDR3 here is CASSSIQGAGGNIQYF.

The chain is built from TRBV5-5 and TRBJ2-1; there is no DNA to check the TCRdb D call of TRBD1. Germline V gene lookup returns CDR1 SGHKS and CDR2 YYEKEE (reference sequence). The CDR3 consists of 13 residues. CDR3 sequence: CASSFMGADEQFF.

The rearrangement uses TRBV10-3 and TRBJ2-1; TCRdb selects TRBD2, and the lack of DNA leaves this call unchecked. CDR3 length: 17 residues. Germline CDR1 reads ENHRY; CDR2 reads SYGVKD. CDR3 residues: CAISESIHSEEYNEQFF.

V and J are TRBV4-2 and TRBJ2-2; the D call of TRBD2 rests on TCRdb alone, since no DNA is present to check it. The CDR3 sequence is 18 residues long. CDR1 LGHNA and CDR2 YNFKEQ come from the germline V gene. CDR3 amino acids: CASSQEPPSGVPLGELFF.